Listed below are T cell receptor beta chains from one sample, sequenced in a study of cytotoxic CD8 clonotypes in ibrutinib-treated CLL. The assay was immunoSEQ multiplex PCR, and TCRdb's table has in-frame clones only and misses some. The table lists 190,000 or so clones, 72% of them singletons, with roughly 13% in the top ten. The sequencing used PBMCs, collected after 24 months of ibrutinib treatment. Receptors were obtained from a human donor with chronic lymphocytic leukemia. Each CDR3 is given with its conserved first and last residue. D genes are given only for firm matches. Clone size, where shown, is once, few, many, or a class for clones that have expanded.

TRBD2 TRBJ2-1 TRBV7-8 . TGTGCCAGCAGCTTAGCCCTAGCGGGAGGGACTACCTACAATGAGCAGTTCTTC CASSLALAGGTTYNEQFF
. TRBJ2-7 TRBV28 few TGTGCCAGCACCCTAGGGTCGATGTTAGGCTCCTACGAGCAGTACTTC CASTLGSMLGSYEQYF
TRBD1 TRBJ1-5 TRBV7-2 . TGTGCCAGCAGCTTATTCAGGGGGCTTGGACAGCCCCAGCATTTT CASSLFRGLGQPQHF
. TRBJ2-1 TRBV19 . TGTGCCAGTAGTATTTTGGTAGTATTAGGACCCTACAATGAGCAGTTCTTC CASSILVVLGPYNEQFF
. TRBJ2-4 TRBV7-2 many TGTGCCAGCAGCTTAGTTTCTAGTGAAAACATTCAGTACTTC CASSLVSSENIQYF
TRBD1 TRBJ2-1 TRBV2 . TGTGCCAGCAGTGAAACGCGGACAGGGGGCTGGGAGCAGTTCTTC CASSETRTGGWEQFF
TRBD1 TRBJ2-7 TRBV6-5 . TGTGCCACCCGGACAGGGCCCTACTACGAGCAGTACTTC CATRTGPYYEQYF
. TRBJ1-5 TRBV7-9 . TGTGCCAGCAGTCCGGGGAGCGGCAATCAGCCCCAGCATTTT CASSPGSGNQPQHF
. TRBJ1-1 TRBV2 . TGTGCCAGCAGTGAATTCAGGGTGGACACTGAAGCTTTCTTT CASSEFRVDTEAFF
. TRBJ1-2 TRBV9 . TGTGCCAGCAGCGTCCGATCTAACTATGGCTACACCTTC CASSVRSNYGYTF
TRBD2 TRBJ2-7 TRBV5-1 . TGCGCCAGCAGCTTGGCCGGAGCGGGAGACCTCTACGAGCAGTACTTC CASSLAGAGDLYEQYF
. TRBJ1-2 TRBV13 . TGTGCCAGCAGCTTCCTTGGAGGGGGCTATGGCTACACCTTC CASSFLGGGYGYTF
. TRBJ2-1 TRBV28 . TGTGCCAGCAGCCCCGGTTTGAACAATGAGCAGTTCTTC CASSPGLNNEQFF
TRBD2 TRBJ2-1 TRBV10-1 . TGCGCCAGCCTTTTGGGACTACCATACAATGAGCAGTTCTTC CASLLGLPYNEQFF
. TRBJ2-1 TRBV7-9 . TGTGCCAGCAGCTTACTTTCCGGGGACGGCTCCTACAATGAGCAGTTCTTC CASSLLSGDGSYNEQFF
TRBD2 TRBJ2-1 TRBV2 . TGTGCCAGCAGACGGACTAGCGGGAGGTCGGGAAATGAGCAGTTCTTC CASRRTSGRSGNEQFF
. TRBJ2-6 TRBV28 . TGTGCCAGCAGTCCGAACCGACGGGGGGCCTCTGGGGCCAACGTCCTGACTTTC CASSPNRRGASGANVLTF
. TRBJ1-1 TRBV30 . TGTGCCTGGAGAATACAGGGAAACACTGAAGCTTTCTTT CAWRIQGNTEAFF
. TRBJ2-7 TRBV6-5 . TGTGCCAGCAGTTACAGGGGAAAGGAGAGGACCTACGAGCAGTACTTC CASSYRGKERTYEQYF
. TRBJ2-3 TRBV7-2 . TGTGCCAGCAGCTTACTGAGGACCGCCACAGATACGCAGTATTTT CASSLLRTATDTQYF
. TRBJ1-2 TRBV7-9 . TGTGCCAGCAGCTTCACAGGTCGAGGCTACACCTTC CASSFTGRGYTF
. TRBJ2-5 TRBV5-3 . TGTGCCAGCAGCACTCTACACGGATCCCAAGAGACCCAGTACTTC CASSTLHGSQETQYF
TRBD1 TRBJ1-2 TRBV4-3 . TGCGCCAGCAGCCAATCCATTCGACAGGGCGATGGCTACACCTTC CASSQSIRQGDGYTF
. TRBJ2-1 TRBV4-3 few TGCGCCAGCAGCCAGCAACTAGTGGATGAGCAGTTCTTC CASSQQLVDEQFF
. TRBJ2-7 TRBV30 . TGTGCCTGGCGTAAAAATCCCTCCTACGAGCAGTACTTC CAWRKNPSYEQYF
. TRBJ2-3 TRBV5-8 . TGTGCCAGCAGCGCGGGACAGAGCACAGATACGCAGTATTTT CASSAGQSTDTQYF
TRBD2 TRBJ2-1 TRBV5-4 once TGTGCCAGCAGCTTGGACTTAGCGGGACAATACAATGAGCAGTTCTTC CASSLDLAGQYNEQFF
TRBD1 TRBJ2-5 TRBV5-1 . TGCGCCAGCAGCCACAGACAGGGGGCAGAGACCCAGTACTTC CASSHRQGAETQYF
TRBD1 TRBJ2-5 TRBV7-9 . TGTGCCAGCAGCCGACAGGGGACCGGAGAGACCCAGTACTTC CASSRQGTGETQYF
. TRBJ2-1 TRBV25-1 . TGTGCCAGCACGGCAGTCTCCTACAATGAGCAGTTCTTC CASTAVSYNEQFF
TRBD2 TRBJ2-7 TRBV4-2 . TGTGCCAGCAGCCAAGATTTAAGACTAGCGGGACGCGAGCAGTACTTC CASSQDLRLAGREQYF
. TRBJ2-3 TRBV25-1 few TGTGCCAGCAGTGAAACAGTCACAGATACGCAGTATTTT CASSETVTDTQYF
TRBD1 TRBJ2-7 TRBV9 . TGTGCCAGCAGCGGAACCGGGACAGGGAGATACGAGCAGTACTTC CASSGTGTGRYEQYF
. TRBJ2-5 TRBV2 . TGTGCCAGCAGGTCCAGTGGGGAGTCCTGGGAGACCCAGTACTTC CASRSSGESWETQYF
. TRBJ2-2 TRBV9 . TGTGCCAGCAGCGCCCAGTCTCTCACCGGGGAGCTGTTTTTT CASSAQSLTGELFF
. TRBJ2-1 TRBV7-7 . TGTGCCAGCAGCTTGAGCAGGGCATACAATGAGCAGTTCTTC CASSLSRAYNEQFF
. TRBJ2-1 TRBV7-6 . TGTGCCAGCAGCCCTTACGGTTACGGGGAGCAGTTCTTC CASSPYGYGEQFF
. TRBJ1-4 TRBV6-5 . TGTGCCAGCAGTGGGAGCAGGGGAAGTGAAAAACTGTTTTTT CASSGSRGSEKLFF
. TRBJ2-1 TRBV6-6 . TGTGCCAGCAGGTGGCGCGGGACCGACAATGAGCAGTTCTTC CASRWRGTDNEQFF
TRBD1 TRBJ2-7 TRBV27 . TGTGCCAGCAGTTGGGGACAGGGTGGTTACGAGCAGTACTTC CASSWGQGGYEQYF
. TRBJ1-1 TRBV19 . TGTGCCAGTACATTGGGAACTGAAGCTTTCTTT CASTLGTEAFF
TRBD2 TRBJ2-5 TRBV5-1 . TGCGCCAGCAGCTTGGTTCTAGCGGGGGAAGAGACCCAGTACTTC CASSLVLAGEETQYF
TRBD1 TRBJ2-7 TRBV7-9 . TGTGCCAGCAGCTCGACCGGGACAGCCTACGAGCAGTACTTC CASSSTGTAYEQYF
. TRBJ1-2 TRBV7-2 . TGTGCCAGCAGCGCAAAAAGAGGGGGGAATTATGGCTACACCTTC CASSAKRGGNYGYTF
TRBD1 TRBJ2-5 TRBV9 . TGTGCCAGCAGCGCGGGACAGACTCCGAAGACCCAGTACTTC CASSAGQTPKTQYF
TRBD2 TRBJ2-1 TRBV11-1 . TGTGCCAGCAGCCCGAGGACTAGCGGGAGCTTTAATGAGCAGTTCTTC CASSPRTSGSFNEQFF
TRBD1 TRBJ1-1 TRBV15 . TGTGCCTCCCAGGGGACAGACCGCATGAACACTGAAGCTTTCTTT CASQGTDRMNTEAFF
. TRBJ2-7 TRBV11-2 . TGTGCCAGCAGCCCCCTCCTAGGCAAGTCGTGGTACGAGCAGTACTTC CASSPLLGKSWYEQYF
. TRBJ2-7 TRBV18 . TGTGCCAGCTCACCATCGTCAGGGGTAGAGCAGTACTTC CASSPSSGVEQYF